The following is a TCR beta chain sequence with its context. The CDR3 is made up of 16 amino acids. Germline lookup yields CDR1 SGHRS and CDR2 YFSETQ. J lost 2 bases, V lost 4 bases, and 10 bases had no gene match. The sample originates from a study of shared T cell receptors in the human thymus. Produced via immunoSEQ multiplex PCR; TCRdb's table is partial and in-frame only. Found here are 600,000 to 900,000 clones, over 75% of them singletons; the top ten hold about 0.0098%. These same data were also listed under a study on human thymus T cells. As that report states: Healthy Finnish infants having corrective surgery for congenital heart defects served as donors. Surgeons resected thymus tissue during corrective heart surgery. Unrelated individuals were reported by related research to share highly overlapping thymic repertoires.

This receptor was identified in a girl less than two years old with a congenital heart defect. The chain joins TRBV5-1 to TRBJ2-3, with 7 bases that match TRBD1. Sequences were obtained from thymocytes. CDR3 DNA: TGCGCCAGCAGCGAAGCACGGGACAGATTCACAGATACGCAGTATTTT. Translation: CASSEARDRFTDTQYF.